This T cell receptor beta chain stems from a study of shared clonotypes between healthy human individuals. The overall study: Serving as donors were a couple of women and a few men, whose ages spanned 18 to 49. Study-level results: An effect of sequencing depth on clonotype sharing among donors was expected.

Comments on this clone: As yet, its antigen is unknown. The junction departs from the called germline gene at one end, perhaps through a read error.

From germline, CDR1 is SSHAT and CDR2 FNYEAQ (reference sequence). The CDR3 loop spans 16 amino acids. Researchers ran the assay at a deep level. Assay used: immunoSEQ multiplex PCR; TCRdb lists only in-frame clones, some missing. This table holds about half a million clones, 79% found once. All donors qualified as healthy HIV-negative adults and had experienced no recent acute infections or vaccinations. The sequencing sample was made of PBMCs. The receptor comes from a woman aged 40 to 50 in good health. Some clones in this sample may be carry-over from other donors' samples. The chain employs TRBV7-7 and TRBJ2-1; the match to TRBD2 covers 9 bases. CDR3 sequence (DNA): TGTGCTAGCAGCTTAAGTCTAGCGGGAAATTCCAATGAGCAGTTCTTC. Translating it yields CASSLSLAGNSNEQFF.